Shown below are 2 T cell receptor beta chains from a single sample sequenced in a study of blood T cell repertoires in COVID-19. The protocol was immunoSEQ multiplex PCR, while the TCRdb copy is restricted to in-frame clones and leaves out a portion. The sample lists 230,000 or so clones, about 79% occurring once. Material for sequencing was peripheral blood. The receptor source for this set is a man aged 35 to 55 who had recovered from COVID-19.

CDR3: CASSQGDGGYGYTF. The DNA for the CDR3 is TGCGCCAGCAGCCAAGGGGACGGGGGGTATGGCTACACCTTC. The rearrangement uses TRBV4-3 and TRBJ1-2; a possible D gene is TRBD1 (5 bases). This CDR3 has 14 residues. Trimming took 1 base from V and 5 from J, leaving 11 bases between them. From germline, CDR1 is LGHNA and CDR2 YSLEER.

The V and J genes are TRBV19 and TRBJ2-7; 10 bases are shared with TRBD2. V shed 5 bases and J 2 bases; nucleotides not matched to a gene: 6. This CDR3 has 15 amino acids. Germline V gives CDR1 LNHDA, CDR2 SQIVND (reference sequence). This CDR3 is CASSPTSGDPYEQYF. CDR3 DNA: TGTGCCAGTAGTCCCACTAGCGGGGACCCCTACGAGCAGTACTTC. Combining the CDR3 with reference TRBV19 and TRBJ2-7 gives the whole variable domain DGGITQSPKYLFRKEGQNVTLSCEQNLNHDAMYWYRQDPGQGLRLIYYSQIVNDFQKGDIAEGYSVSREKKESFPLTVTSAQKNPTAFYLCASSPTSGDPYEQYFGPGTRLTVT.